This entry lists 26 T cell receptor beta chains sequenced from one sample in a study of cytomegalovirus exposure and HLA in healthy donors. The protocol was immunoSEQ multiplex PCR, while the TCRdb copy is restricted to in-frame clones and leaves out a portion. This sample has 95,000 to 150,000 clones, with around nine tenths found just once. Material: PBMCs. These receptors were collected from a young woman in good health and CMV-seronegative.

The chain carries TRBV29-1 and TRBJ2-1, with 12 nucleotides matching TRBD2. Trimming at V came to 8 bases and at J to 0 bases, leaving 14 bases not matched to a gene. The CDR3 contains 18 residues. CDR1 and CDR2 from the germline V gene are SQVTM and ANQGSEA. Here the CDR3 DNA reads TGCAGCTGTAGAGCCTCGGGACTAGCGGGCCTCTCCTACAATGAGCAGTTCTTC. Residues: CSCRASGLAGLSYNEQFF.

The J gene is TRBJ2-3, the V gene TRBV15; the match to TRBD2 covers 8 bases. The germline CDR1 and CDR2 sequences are LNHNV and YYDKDF (reference sequence). J was trimmed by 1 base and V by 5 bases; bases with no gene match: 5. This CDR3 is built from 15 residues. The CDR3 DNA reads as TGTGCCACCAGCGGTACAGCGGGGGGCACAGATACGCAGTATTTT. It encodes CATSGTAGGTDTQYF.

The chain carries TRBV11-3 and TRBJ2-7, with 8 bases aligning to TRBD1. Germline V gene lookup returns CDR1 SGHNT and CDR2 YENEEA. Losses at the gene ends were 4 bases for V and 1 base for J; bases not matched to a gene: 6. This CDR3 is 15 amino acids long. The DNA of the CDR3 is TGTGCCAGCAGCTCTTACAGGGGGAATTCCTACGAGCAGTACTTC. This codes for CASSSYRGNSYEQYF.

CDR3 sequence (DNA): TGTGCCAGCAGTCTAGACAGGGGGCAGTCAGATACGCAGTATTTT. Its translation: CASSLDRGQSDTQYF. The chain employs TRBV5-8 and TRBJ2-3; TRBD1 agrees at 10 bases. From germline, CDR1 is SGHTS and CDR2 YDEGEE. The CDR3 runs 15 residues. Trimming cost V 5 bases and J 4 bases; bases outside gene matches: 7. The complete variable domain, with remaining parts taken from reference TRBV5-8 and TRBJ2-3, reads EAGVTQSPTHLIKTRGQQATLRCSPISGHTSVYWYQQALGLGLQFLLWYDEGEERNRGNFPPRFSGRQFPNYSSELNVNALELEDSALYLCASSLDRGQSDTQYFGPGTRLTVL.

The chain combines TRBV30 with TRBJ2-7, with 9 bases aligning to TRBD1. The trim removed 3 bases at V and 0 bases at J, leaving 9 bases unmatched. Germline V lookup: CDR1 GTSNPN, CDR2 SVGIG (reference sequence). This CDR3 region has 16 residues. For the CDR3, the DNA is TGTGCCTGGAGCGCTTCTAGGACAGGGGTCTCCTACGAGCAGTACTTC. The encoded protein is CAWSASRTGVSYEQYF.

This chain joins TRBV5-1 and TRBJ1-1; D is ambiguous. From germline, CDR1 is SGHRS and CDR2 YFSETQ. This CDR3 has 14 residues. Trimming removed 0 bases from V and 5 bases from J, with 11 bases in between. CDR3 nucleotide sequence: TGCGCCAGCAGCTTGGCTTCCCGGGAGACTGAAGCTTTCTTT. Translating gives CASSLASRETEAFF.

The CDR3 is CASSQDFPAYNEQFF. CDR3 bases: TGCGCCAGCAGCCAAGATTTCCCAGCCTACAATGAGCAGTTCTTC. The chain combines TRBV4-1 with TRBJ2-1; D is unclear. From germline, CDR1 is MGHRA and CDR2 YSYEKL. V was trimmed by 0 bases and J by 2 bases, leaving 8 bases between them. The CDR3 has 15 residues.

This clone was observed a handful of times. The V and J genes are TRBV19 and TRBJ2-7, with D maybe TRBD1 (7 bases). Germline-derived CDR1 and CDR2 are LNHDA and SQIVND (reference sequence). V lost 1 base to trimming and J lost 3 bases, with 10 bases between them. This CDR3 comprises 14 residues. For the CDR3, the DNA is TGTGCCAGTAGTATAGGGAGGGGGCACTACGAGCAGTACTTC. Translated, it gives CASSIGRGHYEQYF. Looking up the rest from reference TRBV19 and TRBJ2-7 gives the full variable domain: DGGITQSPKYLFRKEGQNVTLSCEQNLNHDAMYWYRQDPGQGLRLIYYSQIVNDFQKGDIAEGYSVSREKKESFPLTVTSAQKNPTAFYLCASSIGRGHYEQYFGPGTRLTVT.

About this clone: Other DNA variants within this sample encode the same CDR3. This chain uses TRBV19 with TRBJ2-7, with 8 bases that match TRBD1. Germline CDR1 LNHDA, CDR2 SQIVND (reference sequence). Losses at the gene ends were 6 bases for V and 2 bases for J; bases not matched to a gene: 3. The CDR3 spans 13 residues. This chain's CDR3 is CASSPTGAYEQYF. The CDR3, as DNA: TGTGCCAGTAGCCCGACAGGGGCCTACGAGCAGTACTTC.

The chain uses TRBV2 and TRBJ2-7; D gene unclear. V gave up 3 bases and J gave up 10 bases, with 10 bases separating them. CDR1 and CDR2 (germline): SNHLY, FYNNEI. The CDR3 runs to 11 residues. CDR3 residues: CASSESYYQYF. In nucleotides, the CDR3 is TGTGCCAGCAGTGAGAGCTACTATCAGTACTTC.

The chain uses TRBV6-1 and TRBJ1-2; 8 bases are shared with TRBD1. Per germline, CDR1 MNHNS and CDR2 SASEGT. The CDR3 runs to 12 residues. The junction had 6 bases not matched to a gene; V was cut back by 9 bases and J by 6 bases. CDR3 sequence: CASRTGYDGYTF. In nucleotides, the CDR3 is TGTGCCAGTAGGACAGGGTACGATGGCTACACCTTC.

This chain's CDR3 is CASSPGQGFDNEQFF. DNA for the CDR3: TGTGCCAGTAGTCCGGGACAGGGTTTCGACAATGAGCAGTTCTTC. This sequence joins TRBV19 and TRBJ2-1; 9 bases are shared with TRBD1. V lost 5 bases to trimming and J lost 5 bases; unmatched junction nucleotides: 7. This CDR3 has 15 amino acids. CDR1 is LNHDA and CDR2 is SQIVND in the germline V gene (reference sequence).

This rearrangement joins TRBV7-9 to TRBJ1-3; D is ambiguous. The CDR3 covers 14 residues. Germline CDR1 is SEHNR and CDR2 is FQNEAQ (reference sequence). The germline V and J ends were trimmed by 1 base and 7 bases, with 11 bases remaining between them. CDR3 sequence reads: CASSLDGPINTIYF. Here the CDR3 DNA reads TGTGCCAGCAGCTTAGATGGCCCGATCAACACCATATATTTT. The whole variable domain, remainder taken from reference TRBV7-9 and TRBJ1-3, is DTGVSQNPRHKITKRGQNVTFRCDPISEHNRLYWYRQTLGQGPEFLTYFQNEAQLEKSRLLSDRFSAERPKGSFSTLEIQRTEQGDSAMYLCASSLDGPINTIYFGEGSWLTVV.

The CDR3 DNA sequence: TGTGCCAGCAGTTTGGGACTAGCGGGAGTAGACAATGAGCAGTTCTTC. It encodes CASSLGLAGVDNEQFF. The V and J genes are TRBV7-9 and TRBJ2-1; 14 nucleotides match TRBD2. There are 16 residues in the CDR3. V lost 6 bases and J lost 5; bases outside the gene matches: 6. Germline values: CDR1 SEHNR, CDR2 FQNEAQ (reference sequence).

This rearrangement joins TRBV11-2 to TRBJ2-1, with TRBD1 matching 9 bases. Germline trimming cut 5 bases from V and 6 bases from J; bases unmatched to any gene: 2. The CDR3 has 13 amino acids. CDR1 SGHAT and CDR2 FQNNGV come from the germline V gene. CDR3 in amino acids: CASSNRGLNEQFF. As DNA, the CDR3 is TGTGCCAGCAGCAACAGGGGGCTCAATGAGCAGTTCTTC.

The chain has TRBV11-3 and TRBJ2-3, with TRBD2 matching over 13 bases. This CDR3 has 16 residues. Germline CDR1 is SGHNT and CDR2 is YENEEA. V lost 4 bases to trimming and J lost 7 bases; unmatched junction nucleotides: 8. CDR3 nucleotide sequence: TGTGCCAGCAGCTCTAGGACTAGCGGGAGACGGAATACGCAGTATTTT. Protein product: CASSSRTSGRRNTQYF.

The J gene is TRBJ2-5, the V gene TRBV7-9; D may be TRBD2 (6 bases). Trimming took off 5 bases at V and 1 base at J, with 11 bases between the two ends. The germline CDR1 and CDR2 sequences are SEHNR and FQNEAQ (reference sequence). The CDR3 spans 14 residues. In DNA, the CDR3 is TGTGCCAGCAGCAAGGACTACTCCCAAGAGACCCAGTACTTC. This codes for CASSKDYSQETQYF.

The chain employs TRBV6-1 and TRBJ2-5; TRBD2 agrees at 8 bases. V shed 3 bases and J 4 bases; nucleotides not matched to a gene: 10. The CDR3 extends over 16 amino acids. CDR1 is MNHNS and CDR2 is SASEGT in the germline V gene. This CDR3 is CASSDTRGDARETQYF. The CDR3 nucleotides are TGTGCCAGCAGTGACACGCGGGGGGACGCGCGAGAGACCCAGTACTTC.

The chain uses TRBV6-6 and TRBJ1-5; D ambiguous. V gave up 1 base and J gave up 6 bases, with 16 bases separating them. There are 16 residues in the CDR3. Germline V gene sequence: CDR1 MNHNY, CDR2 SVGAGI (reference sequence). The CDR3: CASSYLGEGFSQPQHF. For the CDR3, the DNA is TGTGCCAGCAGTTACTTGGGCGAGGGTTTTAGTCAGCCCCAGCATTTT.

The chain joins TRBV2 to TRBJ2-7; 10 bases are a match to TRBD2. This CDR3 is built from 13 residues. In germline, CDR1 is SNHLY, CDR2 FYNNEI. Trimming cost V 6 bases and J 7 bases; bases outside gene matches: 6. CDR3 DNA sequence: TGTGCCAGCAGCGGACTAGCGGCCCTGGAGCAGTACTTC. Amino acid sequence: CASSGLAALEQYF.

The genes are TRBV6-1 and TRBJ1-4; TRBD1 matches 7 bases. V shed 3 bases and J 6 bases; nucleotides not matched to a gene: 13. Germline V gene lookup returns CDR1 MNHNS and CDR2 SASEGT. This CDR3 has 17 residues. CDR3 nucleotides: TGTGCCAGCAGTGATTCCGGGACAGCTAGGGTTGATGAAAAACTGTTTTTT. Amino acids: CASSDSGTARVDEKLFF.

The CDR3 sequence is CASSRDRGNEKLFF. The CDR3 nucleotides read TGTGCCAGCAGCCGGGACAGGGGTAATGAAAAACTGTTTTTT. This rearrangement joins TRBV9 to TRBJ1-4; 10 bases align to TRBD1. The J segment lost 4 bases and the V segment lost 4 bases, leaving 1 base of the junction unmatched. Germline assignment: CDR1 SGDLS and CDR2 YYNGEE. This CDR3 comprises 14 residues.

The genes are TRBV19 and TRBJ2-7; 7 nucleotides match TRBD2. CDR1 is LNHDA and CDR2 is SQIVND in the germline V gene (reference sequence). V lost 4 bases and J lost 4; bases outside the gene matches: 7. The CDR3 covers 14 residues. CDR3 residues: CASSSGSNVYEQYF. The CDR3 DNA is TGTGCCAGTAGTAGCGGGAGCAACGTGTACGAGCAGTACTTC. Variable domain in full (rest from reference TRBV19 and TRBJ2-7): DGGITQSPKYLFRKEGQNVTLSCEQNLNHDAMYWYRQDPGQGLRLIYYSQIVNDFQKGDIAEGYSVSREKKESFPLTVTSAQKNPTAFYLCASSSGSNVYEQYFGPGTRLTVT.

This clone has a handful of counts. The V call is TRBV18, the J call TRBJ2-5; maybe TRBD2 (5 bases). Germline V gene sequence: CDR1 KGHSH, CDR2 LQKENI. The V end was cut by 5 bases, the J end by 2 bases, with 9 bases between. The CDR3 extends over 13 amino acids. The CDR3 is CASSDGLQETQYF. In DNA, the CDR3 is TGTGCCAGCTCAGATGGACTTCAAGAGACCCAGTACTTC.

This clone came up once. The chain uses TRBV7-6 and TRBJ2-7; TRBD2 matches at 9 bases. V lost 1 base, J lost 5 bases, and 12 bases stayed unmatched. The CDR3 covers 17 residues. Germline CDR1 SGHVS, CDR2 FNYEAQ. Written as DNA, the CDR3 is TGTGCCAGCAGCTTAGTACGCCAGCGGGAGGCTGTGAACGAGCAGTACTTC. It encodes CASSLVRQREAVNEQYF.

Concerning this clone itself: The identical CDR3 is also encoded by other nucleotide sequences in the sample. The chain links TRBV5-1 to TRBJ2-5; D is unresolved. The CDR3 spans 11 residues. Looked up from germline, CDR1 is SGHRS and CDR2 is YFSETQ. Trimming stripped 2 bases from V and 5 bases from J, with 4 bases between. CDR3 region: CASSFEETQYF. The CDR3 nucleotides read TGCGCCAGCAGCTTTGAGGAGACCCAGTACTTC.